The next 26 T cell receptor beta chains were all read from a single sample in a study of blood T cell repertoires in COVID-19. The protocol was immunoSEQ multiplex PCR, while the TCRdb copy is restricted to in-frame clones and leaves out a portion. Of approximately 52,000 clones in the sample, 75% to 95% were seen once. Sample: peripheral blood. The receptors here all came from a human donor with active COVID-19. The donor label of this sample is uncertain.

The table lists this clone with a count of one. CDR3 sequence reads: CASTVQGVEKLFF. CDR3 DNA: TGTGCCAGCACAGTGCAGGGGGTTGAAAAACTGTTTTTT. This sequence joins TRBV28 and TRBJ1-4; 7 bases are a match to TRBD1. The CDR3 is 13 amino acids. The germline V gene has CDR1 MDHEN and CDR2 SYDVKM. V dropped 7 bases and J dropped 7; count of bases not matched to a gene: 6.

This clone has a single count. This chain links TRBV10-1 with TRBJ2-7; 8 bases line up with TRBD1. The CDR3 is 15 residues long. Germline values: CDR1 WNHNN, CDR2 SYGVQD (reference sequence). V lost 5 bases, J lost 1 base, and 7 bases stayed unmatched. The CDR3 coding sequence is TGCGCCAGCAGTTCCGGACAGGGCCTTTCCTACGAGCAGTACTTC. Protein: CASSSGQGLSYEQYF.

This clone was recorded only once. Here the CDR3 DNA reads TGTGCCAGCAGTCCCCCCCGACAGGCAAGATACGAGCAGTACGTC. Translating it yields CASSPPRQARYEQYV. This chain uses TRBV6-5 with TRBJ2-7; D is possibly TRBD1 (6 bases). The CDR3 runs to 15 residues. CDR1 MNHEY and CDR2 SVGAGI come from the germline V gene. Between the trimmed V and J ends, which lost 5 bases and 4 bases, there was a span of 18 bases.

This chain connects TRBV12-3 or TRBV12-4 to TRBJ1-1; D not resolved. Trimming removed 10 bases from V and 4 bases from J, with 13 bases in between. The CDR3 spans 12 residues. This chain's CDR3 is CATQDDGTEAFF. DNA for the CDR3: TGTGCCACCCAGGATGACGGCACTGAAGCTTTCTTT.

This clone was counted a single time. CDR3 loop: CASATWGGTEAFF. Written as DNA, the CDR3 is TGCGCCAGCGCCACCTGGGGGGGCACTGAAGCTTTCTTT. The V call is TRBV5-1, the J call TRBJ1-1, with D possibly TRBD1 on 5 matching bases. Germline values: CDR1 SGHRS, CDR2 YFSETQ. The CDR3 has 13 amino acids. The V end lost 7 bases, the J end lost 4 bases, and 14 bases lay between the germline ends.

The chain links TRBV24-1 to TRBJ1-2; D ambiguous. Germline assignment: CDR1 KGHDR and CDR2 SFDVKD. Trimming stripped 9 bases from V and 6 bases from J, with 13 bases between. The CDR3 consists of 12 residues. The CDR3 region has the DNA TGTGCCACCTATGATACTTTGGATGGCTACACCTTC. This gives the protein CATYDTLDGYTF.

CDR3 DNA sequence: TGTGCCAGCAGCCAACGGAGGGGCCAGGTAGAAAAACTGTTTTTT. Translated: CASSQRRGQVEKLFF. The rearrangement joins TRBV3-1 (or the pseudogene TRBV3-2) to TRBJ1-4, with D possibly matching TRBD1 (5 bases). Trimming took off 2 bases at V and 8 bases at J, with 15 bases between the two ends. The CDR3 length is 15 residues. Germline V lookup: CDR1 LGHDT, CDR2 YNNKEL (reference sequence).

The chain joins TRBV23-1 to TRBJ2-4; 10 bases match TRBD1. TRBV23-1 is classed as an ORF, of uncertain function. V gave up 7 bases and J gave up 1 base; unmatched junction bases: 7. The CDR3 is 16 residues long. The CDR3 DNA is TGCGCCAGCACTTGGACAGGGGGTTTCGCCAAAAACATTCAGTACTTC. Translating it yields CASTWTGGFAKNIQYF.

The chain has TRBV6-5 and TRBJ1-6; 7 nucleotides match TRBD1. The trim removed 6 bases at V and 6 bases at J, leaving 2 bases unmatched. The CDR3 spans 13 residues. Germline CDR1 reads MNHEY; CDR2 reads SVGAGI. CDR3 DNA sequence: TGTGCCAGCAGGGGACAGTCTAATTCACCCCTCCACTTT. This gives the protein CASRGQSNSPLHF.

This chain links TRBV7-2 with TRBJ1-2, with D unresolved. The CDR3 contains 15 residues. CDR1 is SGHTA, CDR2 FQGNSA, per germline. V was shortened by 0 bases and J by 4 bases, with 12 bases between the two germline ends. CDR3: CASSLAPKASYGYTF. The CDR3 coding sequence is TGTGCCAGCAGCTTAGCCCCCAAGGCTAGCTATGGCTACACCTTC.

This chain joins TRBV19 and TRBJ2-7; 7 bases fit TRBD1. Germline V gene sequence: CDR1 LNHDA, CDR2 SQIVND (reference sequence). The CDR3 is made up of 14 amino acids. With 3 bases clipped from V and 1 base from J, the junction kept 3 bases outside the gene matches. The CDR3 spells CASSIHRGSYEQYF. CDR3 nucleotides: TGTGCCAGTAGTATCCACAGGGGATCCTACGAGCAGTACTTC.

This chain connects TRBV3-1 (or the pseudogene TRBV3-2) to TRBJ2-3; TRBD1 aligns across 7 bases. Losses at the gene ends were 4 bases for V and 6 bases for J; bases not matched to a gene: 10. This CDR3 has 15 residues. Germline CDR1 is LGHDT and CDR2 is YNNKEL (reference sequence). The CDR3 DNA sequence: TGTGCCAGCAGCCTACTGACAGGGTATAAGGATACGCAGTATTTT. It encodes CASSLLTGYKDTQYF.

This chain uses TRBV11-3 with TRBJ2-7, with no clear D. The germline CDR1 and CDR2 sequences are SGHNT and YENEEA. The V end lost 1 base, the J end lost 1 base, and 11 bases lay between the germline ends. CDR3 size: 15 residues. The CDR3 region is CASSLGANQSYEQYF. In DNA form, the CDR3 reads TGTGCCAGCAGCTTAGGGGCCAATCAATCCTACGAGCAGTACTTC.

This sequence joins TRBV6-4 and TRBJ2-7, with 14 positions matching TRBD2. CDR1 is MRHNA, CDR2 SNTAGT, per germline. The CDR3 runs to 16 residues. Losses at the gene ends were 7 bases for V and 3 bases for J; bases not matched to a gene: 8. The CDR3 DNA reads TGTGCCAGCACCGAGCCCGGACTAGCGGGGGGCTACGAGCAGTACGTC. Residues: CASTEPGLAGGYEQYV.

The chain carries TRBV7-2 and TRBJ1-2; weak D call: TRBD1 (5 bases). CDR1 SGHTA and CDR2 FQGNSA come from the germline V gene. The V and J ends lost 1 base and 6 bases respectively, with 15 bases between them. This CDR3 has 15 residues. CDR3 nucleotides: TGTGCCAGCAGCTTAGTCGCTGTCAGGGAAGATGGCTACACCTTC. It specifies CASSLVAVREDGYTF.

The genes are TRBV14 and TRBJ2-1, with D maybe TRBD2 (6 bases). This CDR3 region has 15 residues. V lost 3 bases, J lost 4 bases, and 13 bases lay in between. Germline V gives CDR1 SGHDN, CDR2 FVKESK. The CDR3 reads CASSHGLAVYNEQFF. Written as DNA, the CDR3 is TGTGCCAGCAGCCATGGATTAGCGGTGTACAATGAGCAGTTCTTC.

The chain is built from TRBV4-3 and TRBJ1-2; 8 positions agree with TRBD1. Germline V CDR1 and CDR2: LGHNA, YSLEER. The CDR3 contains 15 residues. V dropped 1 base and J dropped 3; count of bases not matched to a gene: 4. The chain's CDR3 is CASSQGQGTDYGYTF. Here the CDR3 DNA reads TGCGCCAGCAGCCAAGGACAGGGGACGGACTATGGCTACACCTTC.

The genes are TRBV5-5 and TRBJ1-2; 10 bases are shared with TRBD1. Germline CDR1 SGHKS, CDR2 YYEKEE (reference sequence). This CDR3 is built from 16 residues. V shed 2 bases and J 2 bases; nucleotides not matched to a gene: 6. The CDR3: CASSFGTGAPNYGYTF. DNA of the CDR3: TGTGCCAGCAGCTTCGGGACAGGGGCTCCCAACTATGGCTACACCTTC.

V usage is TRBV11-2 and J usage is TRBJ2-7; 9 bases align to TRBD1. CDR3 length: 14 residues. V lost 4 bases to trimming and J lost 3 bases; unmatched junction nucleotides: 4. Germline loops: CDR1 SGHAT, CDR2 FQNNGV. The CDR3 spells CASSWGQGNYEQYV. The CDR3 region has the DNA TGTGCCAGCAGCTGGGGACAGGGAAACTACGAGCAGTACGTC.

The DNA of the CDR3 is TGTGCCAGTAGTATTGACAGGGCCGGCAATCAGCCCCAGCATTTT. Its protein is CASSIDRAGNQPQHF. This chain uses TRBV19 with TRBJ1-5; 7 bases map to TRBD1. Germline-derived CDR1 and CDR2 are LNHDA and SQIVND (reference sequence). V dropped 3 bases and J dropped 2; count of bases not matched to a gene: 4. There are 15 residues in the CDR3. The whole variable domain, remainder taken from reference TRBV19 and TRBJ1-5, is DGGITQSPKYLFRKEGQNVTLSCEQNLNHDAMYWYRQDPGQGLRLIYYSQIVNDFQKGDIAEGYSVSREKKESFPLTVTSAQKNPTAFYLCASSIDRAGNQPQHFGDGTRLSIL.

The rearrangement uses TRBV4-1 and TRBJ2-2, with D tentatively TRBD1 (6 bases). This CDR3 has 16 residues. From germline, CDR1 is MGHRA and CDR2 YSYEKL. V lost 0 bases and J 1 base, leaving 9 bases between the germline ends. CDR3 amino acids: CASSQELQGNTGELFF. CDR3 coding DNA: TGCGCCAGCAGCCAAGAACTACAGGGGAACACCGGGGAGCTGTTTTTT.

The chain couples TRBV5-6 to TRBJ1-5; D is undetermined. V lost 4 bases, J lost 0 bases, and 11 bases lay in between. CDR3 length: 15 residues. Germline V gene data show CDR1 as SGHDT and CDR2 as YYEEEE. In DNA form, the CDR3 reads TGTGCCAGCAGCAGCGGGCCTTATAGCAATCAGCCCCAGCATTTT. Translation gives CASSSGPYSNQPQHF. The full variable domain, in which reference TRBV5-6 and TRBJ1-5 provide the parts outside the CDR3, is DAGVTQSPTHLIKTRGQQVTLRCSPKSGHDTVSWYQQALGQGPQFIFQYYEEEERQRGNFPDRFSGHQFPNYSSELNVNALLLGDSALYLCASSSGPYSNQPQHFGDGTRLSIL.

This chain joins TRBV7-2 and TRBJ2-3; maybe TRBD1 (6 bases). V was cut by 5 bases and J by 3 bases, with 18 bases left in between. This CDR3 contains 16 residues. Per germline, CDR1 SGHTA and CDR2 FQGNSA. The CDR3 loop reads CASSLRTAQSTDTQYF. CDR3 DNA sequence: TGTGCCAGCAGCCTTCGGACAGCCCAATCAACAGATACGCAGTATTTT.

The chain links TRBV5-1 to TRBJ2-7, with 7 bases fitting TRBD1. Germline loops: CDR1 SGHRS, CDR2 YFSETQ. This CDR3 region has 15 residues. V lost 4 bases to trimming and J lost 1 base; unmatched junction nucleotides: 8. CDR3: CASSQTAGGSYEQYF. DNA for the CDR3: TGCGCCAGCAGCCAGACCGCAGGGGGATCCTACGAGCAGTACTTC.

This chain links TRBV20-1 with TRBJ1-2; D is perhaps TRBD1 (5 bases). Per the germline V gene, CDR1 is DFQATT and CDR2 is SNEGSKA (reference sequence). V was clipped by 3 bases and J by 6 bases, with 14 bases between them. This CDR3 contains 13 residues. Written as DNA, the CDR3 is TGCAGTGCTAGTCTACAGGCTGGGGATGGCTACACCTTC. Translating it yields CSASLQAGDGYTF.

The chain carries TRBV27 and TRBJ2-3; TRBD2 matches at 10 bases. Trimming removed 6 bases from V and 0 bases from J; junction bases left unmatched: 6. The CDR3 is 16 residues long. Per the germline V gene, CDR1 is MNHEY and CDR2 is SMNVEV (reference sequence). CDR3 region: CASRSSGSLSTDTQYF. CDR3 nucleotide sequence: TGTGCCAGCAGATCTAGCGGGAGCCTAAGCACAGATACGCAGTATTTT.